This T cell receptor (beta chain) was sequenced during a study of cytomegalovirus exposure and HLA in healthy donors (dated by TCRdb to 2016 to 2017). General notes on the study: An earlier analysis of several hundred of the donors reported approximately 280 Gb of sequence data and 117 million unique TCR beta sequences obtained from about 179 million T cells. An early release that covered about 600 HLA-typed donors contained approximately 320 gigabases of sequencing data and about 93 million unique TCR sequences. The genetic ancestry cluster associated with self-reported Caucasian donors included about four fifths of the 300 to 400 genotyped donors. The study aimed to test whether cataloging public T cell receptors could reveal signatures of past pathogen exposure. The T cell repertoires of some 700 subjects were profiled by immunosequencing and related to cytomegalovirus serostatus. A separate validation cohort of about 110 different subjects was used in addition to the 666-subject first cohort. High-throughput TCR immunosequencing, statistical association of individual TCRs with disease status, and machine learning were combined to predict cytomegalovirus infection status. In a later analysis, previously published TCR beta repertoires from 666 donors were re-analyzed and high-resolution HLA genotyping was added so that TCR occurrence patterns could be studied. In the later analysis, no new phenotypic data were used to find candidate immune exposures; instead, reliance was placed on TCR beta sequences and their occurrence across donors. An earlier analysis of about 620 of the donors applied high-throughput TCR beta sequencing to assess whether each TCR beta V gene segment acted as functional or pseudogenic. Donor age, sex, ethnicity and CMV serostatus were compiled together with the repertoire data. A later genetic analysis used genome-wide SNP genotypes for 398 of the 666 donors, treating that subset as a discovery cohort. Every repertoire in the discovery cohort had been generated on one and the same sequencing platform. Class I and class II HLA loci were covered by the typing at four-digit resolution. The number of donors typed differed by locus, with about 629-640 for A, B, C, DRB1 and DQB1, 522 for DQA1, 600 to 610 for DPA1, and around 450 for DPB1. About five DR-DQ haplotypes were handled as single units for association and clustering, since linkage in the cohort was strong. Among 300 to 450 genotyped donors of the cohort, an average of roughly 240,000 unique TCR beta nucleotide sequences were sequenced per donor, roughly 20% of them non-productive.

Here is what the overall study found, with its caveats: Because the 87-base-pair reads could not distinguish some IMGT-functional V segments, including TRBV6-2 and TRBV6-3, those segments were excluded. It was suggested by the authors that the approach could potentially be generalized to other disease states and immunological phenotypes. Most TCR sequences were observed very rarely across donors, whereas some public TCRs were present in many individuals. The presence/absence analyses assumed that sequencing depth was roughly uniform across donors, and that assumption may not be true. According to a later analysis, most CMV-associated TCR beta chains appeared to be HLA-restricted, and the HLA associations seemed to be driven largely by CMV exposure. A further reported finding was that TCR beta sequences accurately predicted the HLA-A and HLA-B alleles for most subjects in the first cohort. Linkage disequilibrium might explain the correlated functional status among segregating V segments, but an unknown experimental factor could not be ruled out. According to a later analysis, TCR association rates differed among HLA loci, with DRB1 alleles showing the most associated TCRs and HLA-C alleles showing the fewest. Over 15 rarely observed V segments, including chromosome 9 orphons, were excluded from the earlier analysis of about 600 of the donors because counts were too low. In this cohort, only TCR beta chains were sequenced, and detectable features were limited by the absence of alpha or paired-chain data. In an earlier analysis of some 640 of the donors, most TCR beta V segments were observed in productive rearrangements about 87% or about 30% of the time, broadly matching IMGT annotations. A group of highly shared sequence variants was considered likely to be a technical artifact of the sequencing pipeline. A later analysis associated 17,000 or so TCR beta sequences with specific HLA alleles at a false discovery rate of 0.05. In the study, about 150 TCR beta chains were listed as associated with cytomegalovirus. According to a later genetic analysis, donors in an Asian-associated ancestry cluster had fewer N-insertions in productive TCRs than the roughly 700-donor mean. Because HLA typing was missing for some donors at each locus, association tests included only the typed subset. Cytomegalovirus status was reported to be diagnosed by the classifier with high specificity and sensitivity in both the original and validation cohorts. A later genetic analysis associated a missense DCLRE1C variant with V-gene and J-gene trimming of TCR beta chains, and an independent cohort replicated the association. In a later analysis, HLA-associated TCR beta chains showed more clonal expansion and lower generation probabilities than non-associated chains that were equally common. CMV serostatus was the only immune exposure information available for the cohort. A few of the identified cytomegalovirus-associated TCR beta chains were confirmed in vitro to be specific for cytomegalovirus antigens. When HLA alleles, especially DR and DQ, strongly co-occurred, TCR associations were difficult to assign to individual alleles. Several of the top co-occurrence clusters appeared to be linked to parvovirus B19, influenza, CMV and Epstein-Barr virus, according to a later analysis.

The CDR3 runs 15 residues from the cysteine to the phenylalanine. The retained sequence is limited to the CDR3, 45 bases, with the frame set at the first base. As encoded in the germline V gene (reference sequence), CDR1 is LNHDA while CDR2 is SQIVND. Deletion took 4 bases off V and 1 base off J, with a span of 13 bases between the germline ends. A remark on this clone: It has no known antigen specificity. Base qualities were left out, and no much larger clone turns up one base away.

The cohort consisted of 666 healthy bone marrow donors. At the time of sampling, all cohort members were nominally healthy, though unrecorded immune exposures were likely present. The donor tested CMV seronegative, placing the donor among the 352 seronegative members of the cohort. Each donor provided a peripheral blood sample, and peripheral blood mononuclear cells were used for TCR beta sequencing. Genomic DNA was extracted from the blood cell samples with the Qiagen DNeasy Blood Extraction Kit. The library was generated by the immunoSEQ multiplex PCR assay. The multiplex PCR relied on a mix of 60 forward primers for TCR Vbeta segments and 13 reverse primers for TCR Jbeta segments. The CDR3 region of rearranged TCR beta genes was amplified from genomic DNA with a multiplex PCR assay. Amplified TCR beta libraries were sequenced as 87-base-pair reads on the Illumina HiSeq System. The original methods were these. A later analysis tallied around 82 million unique TCR beta chains across the approximately 670 repertoires, and approximately 12 million of those chains were shared by two or more donors. A nearest-neighbor algorithm error-corrected the raw reads and collapsed the reads into unique sequences, merging closely related sequences to remove PCR and sequencing errors. V, D and J gene segments were assigned by aligning CDR3 sequences to IMGT reference sequences. For a sequence to be retained, a match of at least six nucleotides was required to both a V gene segment and a J gene segment. A rearrangement was called productive if the CDR3 had no stop codons and remained in frame with V and J, and every other rearrangement was called non-productive. CDR3 was defined according to IMGT convention as the region running from the second conserved V-encoded cysteine to the conserved J-encoded phenylalanine. The earlier analysis of roughly 590 of the donors excluded sequences that lacked an unambiguous match to a single V gene segment. In an earlier analysis of 587 of the donors, V segments were called functional above 56.7% productive rearrangements and were called segregating when the between-donor standard deviation exceeded 5%. A statistical classification framework was developed to diagnose cytomegalovirus status using the catalog of TCR beta chain sequences. In a later analysis, TCR nucleotide sequences were compared against IMGT/GENE-DB human TR gene sequences so that V and J genes could be assigned. The TCRdist pipeline was used in a later analysis to assign CDR3 sequences and most-parsimonious VDJ recombination scenarios. A later analysis defined each TCR beta chain by its CDR3 amino acid sequence plus V-gene family, and excluded reads lacking a unique V-gene family. To address suspected cross-contamination and a sequencing artifact, a later analysis removed a few hundred highly shared, low-generation-probability nucleotide sequences. In a later analysis, a clonal expansion index for each public chain was calculated from normalized within-repertoire ranks of inferred template counts. In a later analysis, generation probabilities were computed using a VDJ recombination model fitted to out-of-frame rearrangements, and the results were checked against IGoR. In a later analysis, TCR-TCR, TCR-HLA and TCR-CMV co-occurrence was scored with hypergeometric tests, and a repertoire-size bias correction was applied to TCR pairs. To estimate false discovery rates, a later analysis permuted the HLA or CMV assignments 20 times. In a later analysis, co-occurring TCRs were grouped using DBSCAN, with TCRdist sequence similarity added in when clustering inside HLA-allele-positive subsets. Repertoires with fewer than 30,000 or more than 120,000 public chains, plus five repertoires with anomalous nucleotide sharing, were excluded from co-occurrence clustering. TCRdb provides this immuneACCESS table in a form limited to in-frame rearrangements. Some clones are lacking; in checked studies, under half of them reflect an unresolved V gene, and why the rest are absent is not known. The V and J calls and clone size come from that table; D and trimming were worked out from the DNA. For this sample the table gives 150,000 to 200,000 clones, of which roughly 72% were detected only once. About 1.9% of the sample is in the top ten clones.

The chain uses TRBV19 and TRBJ1-1; TRBD1 could be the D gene, as 5 bases match. Sequencing was performed on PBMCs. The TCR originated in a man aged 25 to 45 in good health and CMV-seronegative. The DNA is TGTGCCAGTAGTACCCTGGTGGGGGGGAACACTGAAGCTTTCTTT. Translated, this is CASSTLVGGNTEAFF.